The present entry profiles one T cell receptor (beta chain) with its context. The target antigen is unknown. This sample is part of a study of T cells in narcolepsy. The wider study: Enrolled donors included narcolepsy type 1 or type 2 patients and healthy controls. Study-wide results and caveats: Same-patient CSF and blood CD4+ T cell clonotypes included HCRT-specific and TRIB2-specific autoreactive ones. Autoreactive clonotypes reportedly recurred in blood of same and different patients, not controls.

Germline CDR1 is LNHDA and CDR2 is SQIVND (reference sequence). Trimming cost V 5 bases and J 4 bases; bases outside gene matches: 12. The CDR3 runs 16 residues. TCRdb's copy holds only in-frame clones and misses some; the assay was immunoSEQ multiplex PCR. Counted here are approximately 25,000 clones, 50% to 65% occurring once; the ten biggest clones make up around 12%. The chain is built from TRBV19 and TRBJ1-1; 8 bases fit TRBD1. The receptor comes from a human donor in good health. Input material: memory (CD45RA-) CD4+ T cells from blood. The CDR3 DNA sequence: TGTGCCAGTAGTCGCGGACAGGGCACTGTGGGCACTGAAGCTTTCTTT. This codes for CASSRGQGTVGTEAFF.